This TCR beta chain was documented in a study of blood T cell repertoires in COVID-19. The repertoire was sequenced with immunoSEQ multiplex PCR; TCRdb's copy has only in-frame clones and lacks some. This sample carries almost 300,000 clones, roughly 86% of them seen once, and the ten largest clones take 11%. The CDR3 extends over 14 amino acids. V shed 3 bases, J shed 12 bases, and the junction held 16 bases outside the gene matches. CDR1 is GTSNPN, CDR2 SVGIG, per germline (reference sequence). The clonotype was recovered from a woman aged 25 to 39 with COVID-19, enrolled during active disease. This chain joins TRBV30 and TRBJ1-2; 7 nucleotides line up with TRBD1. Sequenced input: peripheral blood. CDR3 sequence: CAWRTPGQQARHTF. In DNA, the CDR3 is TGTGCCTGGAGAACCCCGGGACAGCAGGCTCGGCACACCTTC. Complete variable domain (other parts from reference TRBV30 and TRBJ1-2): SQTIHQWPATLVQPVGSPLSLECTVEGTSNPNLYWYRQAAGRGLQLLFYSVGIGQISSEVPQNLSASRPQDRQFILSSKKLLLSDSGFYLCAWRTPGQQARHTFGSGTRLTVV.